This TCR beta chain was recorded in a study of cytomegalovirus exposure and HLA in healthy donors. Study-level background: The 120 or so validation repertoires were reported in a later analysis to have been generated on the same platform as the roughly 670 first-cohort repertoires. Points from the study as a whole: Altogether, some 160 TCR beta chains were recorded as cytomegalovirus-associated. It was found in a later analysis that first-cohort TCR clusters tended to co-occur in the 100 to 150 validation repertoires. In vitro confirmation showed a few CMV-associated chains to be CMV antigen specific.

The CDR3 is 19 amino acids. From germline, CDR1 is SSHAT and CDR2 FNYEAQ (reference sequence). As for this clone: Its target is not known. One end of the junction does not line up with germline, which may come from a read error.

TCRdb keeps only in-frame clones here, not all; method: immunoSEQ multiplex PCR. The sample lists some 150,000 clones; just under 90% were seen once. The receptor's source is a woman aged 25-40 years in good health and CMV-seronegative. The J gene is TRBJ1-2, the V gene TRBV7-7; perhaps TRBD1 as D (6 bases). Sequenced input: PBMCs. CDR3 sequence (DNA): TGTGCTAGCAGCTTAATTGGAGGGGGGGCCCTCAAGGAAGACTATGGCTACACCTTC. Amino acid sequence: CASSLIGGGALKEDYGYTF.